This T cell receptor beta chain derives from a study of OX40 agonist ivuxolimab in advanced cancers. Turning to the study itself: Every 2 weeks, patients got intravenous ivuxolimab at one of six dose levels (0.01-10 mg/kg).

Concerning this clone itself: Antigen: not known.

Systemic immunosuppression or autoimmune disease history was grounds to exclude patients. Profiled with immunoSEQ multiplex PCR; TCRdb holds only in-frame clones, not every one. The sample shows 12,000 to 15,000 clones, roughly 79% of them seen only once. The germline V and J ends were trimmed by 2 bases and 0 bases, with 9 bases remaining between them. This CDR3 is built from 15 residues. Germline V gene sequence: CDR1 PRHDT, CDR2 FYEKMQ (reference sequence). Whole-study results and caveats: Relatively little clonal expansion, among the lowest observed, appeared in partial responders at 0.1-3.0 mg/kg.

The chain has TRBV13 and TRBJ2-3, with a weak D call TRBD2 (6 bases). The source of this sequence is an adult with an advanced solid tumor such as melanoma, head and neck, liver or kidney cancer. Sequences were derived from CD4+ or CD8+ T cells sorted from blood, sampled in a trial of the OX40 agonist ivuxolimab. This CDR3 is CASSLTGTSTDTQYF. The CDR3 DNA reads TGTGCCAGCAGCTTAACCGGGACTAGCACAGATACGCAGTATTTT.